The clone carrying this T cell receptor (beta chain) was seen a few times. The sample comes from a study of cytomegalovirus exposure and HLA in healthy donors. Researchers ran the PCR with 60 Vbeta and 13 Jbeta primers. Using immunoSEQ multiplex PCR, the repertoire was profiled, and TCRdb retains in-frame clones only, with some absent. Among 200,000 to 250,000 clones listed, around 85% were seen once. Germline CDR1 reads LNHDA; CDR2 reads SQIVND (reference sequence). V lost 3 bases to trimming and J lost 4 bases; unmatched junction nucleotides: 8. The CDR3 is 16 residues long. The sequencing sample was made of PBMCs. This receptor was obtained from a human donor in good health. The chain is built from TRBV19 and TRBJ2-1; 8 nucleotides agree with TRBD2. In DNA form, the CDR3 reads TGTGCCAGTAGTATGGAAGCGTCTAGCGGGTACAATGAGCAGTTCTTC. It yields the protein CASSMEASSGYNEQFF.